This T cell receptor beta chain was sequenced in a study of cytomegalovirus exposure and HLA in healthy donors. Study-wide findings and caveats: Specificity for CMV antigens was confirmed in vitro for a few of the CMV-associated chains.

This clone was counted only a few times. Its antigen is currently unknown. Primers included in the PCR were 60 Vbeta and 13 Jbeta primers. Only in-frame clones appear in the TCRdb table, and some are missing; sequencing was by immunoSEQ multiplex PCR. This sample has hundreds of thousands of clones; about 81% occur once, and the top ten carry nearly 6%. Sequenced material: PBMCs. This receptor was taken from a man aged 35 to 55 in good health and CMV-seropositive.

The CDR3 loop is CASSLAGGPEAFF. CDR3 nucleotide sequence: TGTGCCAGCAGCTTGGCAGGGGGTCCTGAAGCTTTCTTT. The chain has TRBV5-4 and TRBJ1-1; 7 bases match TRBD1. Germline V gene data show CDR1 as SGHNT and CDR2 as YYREEE (reference sequence). The CDR3 totals 13 residues. Unmatched junction bases numbered 2, after V lost 0 bases and J lost 6 bases. The full variable domain, completed using reference TRBV5-4 and TRBJ1-1, is ETGVTQSPTHLIKTRGQQVTLRCSSQSGHNTVSWYQQALGQGPQFIFQYYREEENGRGNFPPRFSGLQFPNYSSELNVNALELDDSALYLCASSLAGGPEAFFGQGTRLTVV.